This T cell receptor (beta chain) stems from a study of shared clonotypes between healthy human individuals. Study conclusions and caveats: Larger estimated richness was generally seen in naive subsets than in memory subsets.

Naive-designated CD8 cells lacked CD45RO, were positively enriched for CCR7, and omitted terminally differentiated effector memory CD45RA+ cells. The V end lost 4 bases, the J end lost 3 bases, and 12 bases lay between the germline ends. This CDR3 comprises 15 residues. From germline, CDR1 is MGHRA and CDR2 YSYEKL. Regarding this clone: Its antigen is still unknown.

The assay was immunoSEQ multiplex PCR, and TCRdb's table has in-frame clones only and misses some. The sample has around 2,000,000 clones; about 94% are singletons. The TCR originated in a young man in good health. Sample: naive CD8+ T cells sorted from blood. The chain employs TRBV4-1 and TRBJ1-4; D is uncertain. This CDR3 is CASSLRSPANEKLFF. The CDR3 DNA sequence: TGCGCCAGCAGCCTCCGGAGCCCTGCTAATGAAAAACTGTTTTTT.